A single TCR beta chain is shown here with its context. This specimen belongs to a study of blood T cell repertoires in COVID-19. Across the study: Sites in the United States, Italy and Spain provided acute and convalescent COVID-19 samples. In each case, the material was cDNA or gDNA derived from T cells, B-cell-depleted T cells, or PBMCs.

The length of the CDR3 is 14 residues. The germline V gene encodes CDR1 MNHEY and CDR2 SMNVEV (reference sequence). V was pared by 6 bases and J by 5 bases, with 14 bases between. As originally analysed: Reference gene primers were amplified, and this amplification served to estimate nucleated cell counts. Assay: immunoSEQ multiplex PCR; the TCRdb copy retains only in-frame clones and omits some. That table is the source of V, J and clone size, and D and trimming were worked out from the DNA. The table has a few hundred thousand clones, more than 75% seen once. V is TRBV27 and J is TRBJ1-5; D not resolved. This sequence was found in a woman in her 30s who had recovered from COVID-19. Material: peripheral blood. CDR3 protein: CASRETVSDQPQHF. The CDR3 DNA sequence: TGTGCCAGCAGAGAAACTGTGAGCGATCAGCCCCAGCATTTT.